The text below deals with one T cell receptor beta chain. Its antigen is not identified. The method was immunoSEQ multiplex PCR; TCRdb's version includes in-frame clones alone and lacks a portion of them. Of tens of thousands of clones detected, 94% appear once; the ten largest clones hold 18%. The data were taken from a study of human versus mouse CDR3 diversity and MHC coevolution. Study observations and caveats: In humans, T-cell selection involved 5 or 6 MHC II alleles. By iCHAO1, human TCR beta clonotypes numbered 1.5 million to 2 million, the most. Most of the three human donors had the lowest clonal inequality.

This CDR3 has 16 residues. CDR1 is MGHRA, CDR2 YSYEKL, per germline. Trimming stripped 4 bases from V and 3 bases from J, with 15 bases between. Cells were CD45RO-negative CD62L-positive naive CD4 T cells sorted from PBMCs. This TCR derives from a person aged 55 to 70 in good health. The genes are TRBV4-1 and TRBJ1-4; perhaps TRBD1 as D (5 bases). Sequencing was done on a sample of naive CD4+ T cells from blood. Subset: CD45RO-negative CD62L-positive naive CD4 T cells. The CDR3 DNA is TGCGCCAGCAGCCGGATCCGGGGGGGGTCTAATGAAAAACTGTTTTTT. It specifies CASSRIRGGSNEKLFF.